The 30 T cell receptor beta chains presented below share a single source sample, sequenced in a study of cytomegalovirus exposure and HLA in healthy donors. The PCR made use of 60 Vbeta and 13 Jbeta primers. Using immunoSEQ multiplex PCR, the repertoire was profiled, and TCRdb retains in-frame clones only, with some absent. The data show some 93,000 clones, with less than 80% seen just once and roughly 5.5% held by the top ten. The material sequenced was PBMCs. These receptors all stem from a boy between 10 and 17 years old in good health and CMV-seropositive.

The chain couples TRBV30 to TRBJ2-7; maybe TRBD2 (5 bases). Between the trimmed V and J ends, which lost 1 base and 4 bases, there was a span of 17 bases. Germline V gene lookup returns CDR1 GTSNPN and CDR2 SVGIG (reference sequence). This CDR3 contains 15 residues. This CDR3 reads CAWSGDYLAGYEQYF. The CDR3 nucleotides read TGTGCCTGGAGTGGGGATTACCTAGCTGGGTACGAGCAGTACTTC. Drawing the rest from reference TRBV30 and TRBJ2-7, the complete variable domain is SQTIHQWPATLVQPVGSPLSLECTVEGTSNPNLYWYRQAAGRGLQLLFYSVGIGQISSEVPQNLSASRPQDRQFILSSKKLLLSDSGFYLCAWSGDYLAGYEQYFGPGTRLTVT.

This clone was seen more than once but under ten times. The rearrangement links TRBV6-1 to TRBJ2-7, with 11 nucleotides matching TRBD2. V dropped 4 bases and J dropped 6; count of bases not matched to a gene: 8. Looked up from germline, CDR1 is MNHNS and CDR2 is SASEGT. This CDR3 contains 15 residues. As DNA, the CDR3 is TGTGCCAGCAGTGGGGGTACTAGCGGGAGAGGCGAGCAGTACTTC. Translated, it gives CASSGGTSGRGEQYF.

The chain uses TRBV28 and TRBJ2-7; tentative D call: TRBD1 (5 bases). This CDR3 is built from 15 residues. CDR1 MDHEN and CDR2 SYDVKM come from the germline V gene. Trimming removed 2 bases at V and 2 bases at J, with 13 bases between. For the CDR3, the DNA is TGTGCCAGCAGTTTAGGGGCGGTGGGCCCCTACGAGCAGTACTTC. This translates into CASSLGAVGPYEQYF.

This chain joins TRBV7-8 and TRBJ2-1, with D uncertain. Germline loops: CDR1 SGHVS, CDR2 FQNEAQ. The CDR3 runs 14 residues. V was clipped by 6 bases and J by 1 base, with 10 bases between them. The CDR3 DNA is TGTGCCAGCAGTCCGTCTCCTTCCTACAATGAGCAGTTCTTC. Translating it yields CASSPSPSYNEQFF.

This rearrangement joins TRBV27 to TRBJ1-5; D unclear. Germline V gene sequence: CDR1 MNHEY, CDR2 SMNVEV (reference sequence). CDR3 size: 14 residues. V lost 0 bases and J 6 bases, leaving 9 bases between the germline ends. CDR3 loop: CASSLSPAIQPQHF. Here the CDR3 DNA reads TGTGCCAGCAGTTTATCCCCCGCGATTCAGCCCCAGCATTTT.

The genes are TRBV11-2 and TRBJ1-1; D is unclear. This CDR3 has 13 residues. Germline V CDR1 and CDR2: SGHAT, FQNNGV. The germline V and J ends were trimmed by 0 bases and 1 base, with 3 bases remaining between them. The CDR3 is CASSLERNTEAFF. The CDR3 DNA is TGTGCCAGCAGCTTAGAGAGGAACACTGAAGCTTTCTTT.

This clone showed up just a few times. The rearrangement links TRBV18 to TRBJ2-3; 8 nucleotides match TRBD2. V lost 3 bases to trimming and J lost 2 bases; unmatched junction nucleotides: 10. The CDR3 totals 17 residues. Germline-derived CDR1 and CDR2 are KGHSH and LQKENI. The CDR3 DNA reads TGTGCCAGCTCACCGAGCGTACGGGAGGGATACACAGATACGCAGTATTTT. Encoded protein: CASSPSVREGYTDTQYF.

This sequence joins TRBV5-1 and TRBJ1-1, with 7 nucleotides matching TRBD1. V was pared by 2 bases and J by 5 bases, with 3 bases of the junction left unmatched. The CDR3 consists of 13 residues. The germline gives CDR1 SGHRS, CDR2 YFSETQ. The CDR3 sequence: CASSFTGETEAFF. CDR3 bases: TGCGCCAGCAGCTTCACAGGGGAGACTGAAGCTTTCTTT.

This clone was counted a few times. The J gene is TRBJ1-2, the V gene TRBV29-1; no reliable D call. The CDR3 runs 13 residues. Germline V lookup: CDR1 SQVTM, CDR2 ANQGSEA. V gave up 1 base and J gave up 4 bases, with 10 bases separating them. DNA of the CDR3: TGCAGCGTTGAAGGTTCAGGAATCTATGGCTACACCTTC. This sequence encodes CSVEGSGIYGYTF.

This clone came up once. This sequence joins TRBV2 and TRBJ2-3, with D maybe TRBD2 (7 bases). CDR3 length: 15 residues. Germline-derived CDR1 and CDR2 are SNHLY and FYNNEI. The V end was cut by 8 bases, the J end by 0 bases, with 15 bases between. The CDR3 here is CASPGRGLSTDTQYF. In nucleotides, the CDR3 is TGTGCCAGCCCGGGGCGGGGGCTTAGCACAGATACGCAGTATTTT.

This clone was seen more than once but under ten times. V and J are TRBV27 and TRBJ1-4, with 9 bases matching TRBD1. V shed 6 bases, J shed 5 bases, and the junction held 4 bases outside the gene matches. The CDR3 runs to 14 residues. Germline values: CDR1 MNHEY, CDR2 SMNVEV (reference sequence). This chain's CDR3 is CASRRQGVNEKLFF. The DNA for the CDR3 is TGTGCCAGCAGGAGACAGGGGGTAAATGAAAAACTGTTTTTT.

This clone was counted between two and nine times. This sequence joins TRBV6-5 and TRBJ2-7; D uncertain. The CDR3 is made up of 12 amino acids. V shed 4 bases and J shed 6 bases, with 10 bases lying between them. Looked up from germline, CDR1 is MNHEY and CDR2 is SVGAGI. CDR3 nucleotide sequence: TGTGCCAGCAGTTCCCTAGTTGGCGAGCAGTACTTC. Translation: CASSSLVGEQYF.

The V and J genes are TRBV2 and TRBJ2-1; D is undetermined. The CDR3 is 13 residues long. Looked up from germline, CDR1 is SNHLY and CDR2 is FYNNEI. V was trimmed by 7 bases and J by 7 bases, leaving 14 bases between them. As DNA, the CDR3 is TGTGCCAGCAACCGCCCGGGTATGAATGAGCAGTTCTTC. Protein sequence: CASNRPGMNEQFF.

The chain has TRBV9 and TRBJ2-4; 7 positions agree with TRBD2. Germline V gives CDR1 SGDLS, CDR2 YYNGEE. This CDR3 is built from 13 residues. V shed 1 base and J 9 bases; nucleotides not matched to a gene: 4. CDR3 residues: CASSVRGEGIQYF. CDR3 DNA sequence: TGTGCCAGCAGCGTACGCGGGGAGGGCATTCAGTACTTC.

The J gene is TRBJ1-2, the V gene TRBV5-1; tentative D call: TRBD1 (5 bases). The CDR3 runs to 13 residues. CDR1 SGHRS and CDR2 YFSETQ come from the germline V gene. V was cut by 4 bases and J by 4 bases, with 11 bases left in between. The CDR3 here is CASSLGLLYGYTF. CDR3 DNA: TGCGCCAGCAGCCTGGGACTGCTCTATGGCTACACCTTC. Based on the CDR3 plus reference TRBV5-1 and TRBJ1-2, the full variable domain is KAGVTQTPRYLIKTRGQQVTLSCSPISGHRSVSWYQQTPGQGLQFLFEYFSETQRNKGNFPGRFSGRQFSNSRSEMNVSTLELGDSALYLCASSLGLLYGYTFGSGTRLTVV.

The gene calls are TRBV7-9 and TRBJ2-2; the D gene is possibly TRBD1 (5 bases). CDR3 length: 15 residues. The V gene lost 6 bases and the J gene lost 3 bases, with 14 bases spanning the gap. Germline CDR1 reads SEHNR; CDR2 reads FQNEAQ (reference sequence). CDR3 loop: CASSFRVTDTGELFF. The CDR3 DNA follows: TGTGCCAGCAGTTTCAGGGTGACGGACACCGGGGAGCTGTTTTTT.

The V and J genes are TRBV5-4 and TRBJ2-5, with 8 bases identical to TRBD2. Germline V gene data show CDR1 as SGHNT and CDR2 as YYREEE (reference sequence). This CDR3 has 15 residues. V lost 2 bases, J lost 2 bases, and 5 bases stayed unmatched. CDR3: CASSFGRGPQETQYF. As DNA, the CDR3 is TGTGCCAGCAGCTTCGGGAGGGGACCTCAAGAGACCCAGTACTTC.

This chain links TRBV11-1 with TRBJ2-2; TRBD2 is a possible D gene (7 bases). The CDR3 length is 15 residues. V was trimmed by 7 bases and J by 2 bases, leaving 14 bases between them. The germline V gene has CDR1 SGHAT and CDR2 FQDESV (reference sequence). This CDR3 is CASTSRGGNTGELFF. CDR3 coding DNA: TGTGCCAGCACCTCTAGGGGGGGTAACACCGGGGAGCTGTTTTTT.

This chain links TRBV6-5 with TRBJ2-7; D is possibly TRBD1 (5 bases). V was shortened by 5 bases and J by 6 bases, with 20 bases between the two germline ends. The CDR3 extends over 15 amino acids. CDR1 is MNHEY and CDR2 is SVGAGI in the germline V gene. CDR3 protein: CASSGAVPSDGEQYF. The CDR3 DNA sequence: TGTGCCAGCAGTGGGGCGGTCCCCTCGGATGGCGAGCAGTACTTC.

The V gene is TRBV19, the J gene TRBJ2-2; D uncertain. CDR1 and CDR2 (germline): LNHDA, SQIVND (reference sequence). CDR3 length equals 15 residues. Trimming left V 7 bases short and J 6 bases short, with 18 bases between. This CDR3 is CASTTLVAWAGELFF. CDR3 in DNA: TGTGCCAGTACCACCCTAGTGGCGTGGGCCGGGGAGCTGTTTTTT.

This clone was recorded only once. V is TRBV5-4 and J is TRBJ2-2; D gene unclear. Germline CDR1 SGHNT, CDR2 YYREEE (reference sequence). V was pared by 1 base and J by 6 bases, with 4 bases between. This CDR3 is built from 12 residues. The CDR3 sequence: CASSLFAGELFF. As DNA, the CDR3 is TGTGCCAGCAGCTTGTTCGCCGGGGAGCTGTTTTTT. The full variable domain, its missing parts supplied by reference TRBV5-4 and TRBJ2-2, is ETGVTQSPTHLIKTRGQQVTLRCSSQSGHNTVSWYQQALGQGPQFIFQYYREEENGRGNFPPRFSGLQFPNYSSELNVNALELDDSALYLCASSLFAGELFFGEGSRLTVL.

The chain joins TRBV6-5 to TRBJ2-5; 9 bases line up with TRBD1. The J call may be wrong; the DNA end is better matched by TRBJ2-7. The germline V gene has CDR1 MNHEY and CDR2 SVGAGI. The CDR3 consists of 14 residues. The CDR3: CASTPGQGTYEQYF. For the CDR3, the DNA is TGTGCCAGCACCCCGGGACAGGGCACCTACGAGCAGTACTTC.

The chain recombines TRBV7-9 with TRBJ1-2, with D possibly being TRBD1 (6 bases). This CDR3 region has 16 residues. Trimming removed 3 bases from V and 1 base from J, with 15 bases in between. Germline V gene data show CDR1 as SEHNR and CDR2 as FQNEAQ (reference sequence). DNA for the CDR3: TGTGCCAGCAGCTTCCAACTGACAGGAATTAACTATGGCTACACCTTC. Protein product: CASSFQLTGINYGYTF.

The J gene is TRBJ2-3, the V gene TRBV7-3; 9 bases fit TRBD2. In germline, CDR1 is SGHTA, CDR2 FQGTGA. V gave up 4 bases and J gave up 2 bases; unmatched junction bases: 10. The CDR3 contains 17 residues. In nucleotides, the CDR3 is TGTGCCAGCAGCTCGGGGTTCGCGGGAGGGTCCACAGATACGCAGTATTTT. Its translation is CASSSGFAGGSTDTQYF.

V is TRBV2 and J is TRBJ2-7; no clear D gene. This CDR3 spans 12 amino acids. CDR1 is SNHLY, CDR2 FYNNEI, per germline. V was pared by 6 bases and J by 2 bases, with 8 bases between. The CDR3 DNA is TGTGCCAGCAGGGGCTTTACCTACGAGCAGTACTTC. This encodes CASRGFTYEQYF.

This clone appeared once. V and J are TRBV4-2 and TRBJ2-5; 8 nucleotides match TRBD1. CDR3 length: 17 amino acids. The V and J ends lost 3 bases and 0 bases, in that order; junction bases with no gene match: 9. The germline gives CDR1 LGHNA, CDR2 YNFKEQ. The CDR3 reads CASSQVVTGGYQETQYF. In DNA, the CDR3 is TGTGCCAGCAGCCAGGTAGTTACAGGGGGATACCAAGAGACCCAGTACTTC.

The CDR3 here is CASSLRGGSYEQYF. CDR3 DNA sequence: TGTGCCAGCAGCCTGAGGGGGGGGTCGTACGAGCAGTACTTC. This chain connects TRBV25-1 to TRBJ2-7, with D possibly being TRBD2 (7 bases). In germline, CDR1 is MGHDK, CDR2 SYGVNS. The germline V and J ends were trimmed by 6 bases and 4 bases, with 16 bases remaining between them. CDR3 length equals 14 residues.

The DNA of the CDR3 is TGCGCCAGCCGGGGCGGGACAGGGGGCCTGGAGCAGTACTTC. Encoded protein: CASRGGTGGLEQYF. The chain links TRBV5-1 to TRBJ2-7; 12 bases are a match to TRBD1. Trimming removed 7 bases from V and 7 bases from J; junction bases left unmatched: 9. Germline V gene lookup returns CDR1 SGHRS and CDR2 YFSETQ. This CDR3 spans 14 amino acids.

The genes are TRBV7-9 and TRBJ2-3; the match to TRBD2 covers 10 bases. The germline CDR1 and CDR2 sequences are SEHNR and FQNEAQ (reference sequence). The CDR3 spans 16 residues. The junction had 7 bases not matched to a gene; V was cut back by 5 bases and J by 2 bases. CDR3 coding DNA: TGTGCCAGCAGCCCAAGCGGGGGGGATCACACAGATACGCAGTATTTT. Protein sequence: CASSPSGGDHTDTQYF.

The V gene is TRBV5-1, the J gene TRBJ1-5; possible D gene TRBD1, 5 bases. The CDR3 consists of 15 residues. The V gene lost 2 bases and the J gene lost 7 bases, with 16 bases spanning the gap. Germline CDR1 and CDR2: SGHRS and YFSETQ. The CDR3 region is CASSLGASSFQPQHF. The CDR3 DNA reads as TGCGCCAGCAGCTTAGGGGCCAGTTCCTTCCAGCCCCAGCATTTT.